The rows below give T cell receptor beta chains drawn from one sample of a study of OX40 agonist ivuxolimab in advanced cancers. Only in-frame clones appear in the TCRdb table, and some are missing; sequencing was by immunoSEQ multiplex PCR. Found here are 10,000 or so clones, about three quarters of them singletons; the top ten hold approximately 40%. The specimen was CD4+ or CD8+ T cells sorted from blood, collected in a trial of the OX40 agonist ivuxolimab. Source of these receptors: an adult with an advanced solid tumor such as melanoma, head and neck, liver or kidney cancer. CDR3s include the opening cysteine and the closing phenylalanine or tryptophan. The D gene is left open where the match is weak. Clone sizes are given selectively: once, few, many, or a class where the clone is expanded.

j_gene | d_gene | abundance | v_gene | CDR3nt | CDR3aa
TRBJ2-7 | TRBD1 | medium-sized | TRBV7-8 | TGTGCCAGCAGCCTCGACAGGGGTGACGAGCAGTACTTC | CASSLDRGDEQYF
TRBJ2-2 | . | few | TRBV27 | TGTGCCAGCAGTTCGGGCATTTTGGAGGCCGGGGAGCTGTTTTTT | CASSSGILEAGELFF
TRBJ1-1 | . | . | TRBV19 | TGTGCCAGTAGTGAGGGACAAATGAACACTGAAGCTTTCTTT | CASSEGQMNTEAFF
TRBJ2-2 | . | once | TRBV6-6 | TGTGCCAGCTTGAAGCCTTCCGGGGAGCTGTTTTTT | CASLKPSGELFF
TRBJ1-4 | . | . | TRBV4-2 | TGTGCCAGCAGCCAAGGGACGGACAGACATAATGAAAAACTGTTTTTT | CASSQGTDRHNEKLFF
TRBJ2-7 | . | once | TRBV5-6 | TGTGCCAGCAGCTCTACTAGTGGGAACTACGAGCAGTACTTC | CASSSTSGNYEQYF
TRBJ2-7 | . | . | TRBV5-5 | TGTGCCAGCAGCTTGACTCTAGACCGAGTTAGCTCCTACGAGCAGTACTTC | CASSLTLDRVSSYEQYF
TRBJ2-3 | TRBD1 | . | TRBV9 | TGTGCCAGCAGCGTAGCAGGGGGACAGGCCACAGATACGCAGTATTTT | CASSVAGGQATDTQYF
TRBJ2-7 | . | medium-sized | TRBV6-5 | TGTGCCAGCAGTCCGTCACTGAACTACCGCTACGAGCAGTACTTC | CASSPSLNYRYEQYF
TRBJ1-5 | TRBD1 | . | TRBV7-6 | TGTGCCAGCAGCGCCGGGACAGGCGTCCATCAGCCCCAGCATTTT | CASSAGTGVHQPQHF
TRBJ1-1 | . | . | TRBV27 | TGTGCCAGCGGATTGGACAAGGCGACTGAAGCTTTCTTT | CASGLDKATEAFF
TRBJ2-7 | . | . | TRBV30 | TGTGCCTGGAGGGGAAATTCCCTCGAGCAGTACTTC | CAWRGNSLEQYF
TRBJ2-1 | TRBD2 | . | TRBV11-2 | TGTGCCAGCAGCGGAAGGGCGGGACTAGCGGGAGGAAATGAGCAGTTCTTC | CASSGRAGLAGGNEQFF
TRBJ2-7 | . | once | TRBV27 | TGTGCCAGCAGTTGCCCCAACGGCTCCTACGAGCAGTACTTC | CASSCPNGSYEQYF
TRBJ1-2 | . | few | TRBV19 | TGTGCCAGTAGTATAGTGGGCGGCTCCTATGGCTACACCTTC | CASSIVGGSYGYTF
TRBJ2-2 | . | . | TRBV15 | TGTGCCACCCGAGACACCGGAGGCACCGGGGAGCTGTTTTTT | CATRDTGGTGELFF
TRBJ2-7 | . | . | TRBV5-6 | TGTGCCAGCAGCTTACAGGAGTACGAGCAGTACTTC | CASSLQEYEQYF
TRBJ1-1 | TRBD1 | few | TRBV28 | TGTGCCAGCAGTTTAGAGGGACAGGGGAGCACTGAAGCTTTCTTT | CASSLEGQGSTEAFF
TRBJ2-3 | TRBD2 | . | TRBV2 | TGTGCCAGCAAAGGAGCGGGAGAATCCAGTAATGCAGATACGCAGTATTTT | CASKGAGESSNADTQYF
TRBJ2-3 | TRBD2 | . | TRBV9 | TGTGCCAGCAGCCCGGGAGGCAGTAGCACAGATACGCAGTATTTT | CASSPGGSSTDTQYF
TRBJ2-7 | . | once | TRBV4-1 | TGCGCCAGCAGCCAGAGAGCCCTACAGGGATTTGGGGAGCAGTACTTC | CASSQRALQGFGEQYF
TRBJ2-7 | . | . | TRBV19 | TGTGCCAGTAGTCTCGGGTCGTCGAGCTCCTACGAGCAGTACTTC | CASSLGSSSSYEQYF
TRBJ2-2 | . | . | TRBV5-8 | TGTGCCCTCCTCGCCCGGGAACCCACCGGGGAGCTGTTTTTT | CALLAREPTGELFF
TRBJ2-1 | TRBD2 | . | TRBV27 | TGTGCCAGCAGTAGCGGGACTAGCGGGAGGGCCTATGAGCAGTTCTTC | CASSSGTSGRAYEQFF
TRBJ2-1 | TRBD2 | few | TRBV7-9 | TGTGCCAGCAGCTTAAGCGGGATCGACAATGAGCAGTTCTTC | CASSLSGIDNEQFF
TRBJ2-2 | TRBD2 | . | TRBV9 | TGTGCCAGCAGCGTCCGACTAGCGGGAGGGCCATTCACCGGGGAGCTGTTTTTT | CASSVRLAGGPFTGELFF
TRBJ2-5 | . | . | TRBV28 | TGTGCCAGCAGTCTCCTCCTCAAAGAGACCCAGTACTTC | CASSLLLKETQYF
TRBJ2-7 | . | . | TRBV9 | TGTGCCAGCAGCGGGGACACCTCCTACGAGCAGTACTTC | CASSGDTSYEQYF
TRBJ1-2 | TRBD1 | . | TRBV6-1 | TGTGCCAGCAGTCCCCAGGGGGGGTCGAGGGGCTACACCTTC | CASSPQGGSRGYTF
TRBJ1-2 | . | . | TRBV7-2 | TGTGCCAGCAGCTTCCCCCGGGACATCGTTTTCTATGGCTACACCTTC | CASSFPRDIVFYGYTF
TRBJ2-1 | . | once | TRBV7-3 | TGTGCCAGCAGCTTAACGGTGTCGGGGCGGTACAATGAGCAGTTCTTC | CASSLTVSGRYNEQFF
TRBJ2-7 | TRBD1 | few | TRBV7-9 | TGTGCCAGCAGCTTAGCAGGGGGCCACGAGCAGTACTTC | CASSLAGGHEQYF
TRBJ1-3 | . | once | TRBV21-1 | TGTGCCAGCGCCGTCCCCCCTGGAAACACCATATATTTT | CASAVPPGNTIYF
TRBJ2-1 | TRBD2 | . | TRBV7-9 | TGTGCCAGCAGTCCTAGCGGGAGTTCCTACAATGAGCAGTTCTTC | CASSPSGSSYNEQFF
TRBJ2-4 | . | . | TRBV25-1 | TGTGCCAGCAGTAGAGCGGAGCAGGACATTCAGTACTTC | CASSRAEQDIQYF
TRBJ2-7 | TRBD2 | once | TRBV15 | TGTGCCACCAGCAGAGGGGGAGGACTAGCGGGAGGGGGCGAGCAGTACTTC | CATSRGGGLAGGGEQYF
TRBJ2-3 | . | . | TRBV5-5 | TGTGCCAGCAGCCGGGACACCTCGAGCACAGATACGCAGTATTTT | CASSRDTSSTDTQYF
TRBJ2-1 | . | . | TRBV7-3 | TGTGCCAGCAGCTTAATCTCCAGCAGGGGCCACTACAATGAGCAGTTCTTC | CASSLISSRGHYNEQFF
TRBJ1-4 | . | . | TRBV9 | TGTGCCAGCAGCGTAGGGGCCGGGAGCGGAGAAAAACTGTTTTTT | CASSVGAGSGEKLFF
TRBJ1-1 | . | . | TRBV19 | TGTGCCAGTAGTATAGTAGCCCCTGGCCAGGGACCGAACACTGAAGCTTTCTTT | CASSIVAPGQGPNTEAFF
TRBJ1-2 | . | . | TRBV7-8 | TGTGCCAGCAGTCAGGATCTTAACTATGGCTACACCTTC | CASSQDLNYGYTF
TRBJ1-1 | . | . | TRBV6-6 | TGTGCCAGCAGTGCTCGAGTGGGCACTGAAGCTTTCTTT | CASSARVGTEAFF
TRBJ1-2 | . | many | TRBV27 | TGTGCCAGCAGTGCCCTACTGGGCGGTGGCTATGGCTACACCTTC | CASSALLGGGYGYTF
TRBJ1-2 | . | . | TRBV5-4 | TGTGCCAGCAGCTTGGGCGGGACCGACATCTATGGCTACACCTTC | CASSLGGTDIYGYTF
TRBJ2-1 | TRBD2 | . | TRBV27 | TGTGCCAGCAGTTTTGGAGCGGGAGGATATAGGAATGAGCAGTTCTTC | CASSFGAGGYRNEQFF
TRBJ1-2 | . | . | TRBV28 | TGTGCCAGCAGTTTGTGGCAGGGGCTTGGCTACACCTTC | CASSLWQGLGYTF
TRBJ2-1 | . | medium-sized | TRBV6-6 | TGTGCCAGCAGTTACTCAGTTCCCCTCAATGAGCAGTTCTTC | CASSYSVPLNEQFF
TRBJ1-1 | . | . | TRBV6-6 | TGTGCCAGCAGCCTCGGGGGGGGAACTGAAGCTTTCTTT | CASSLGGGTEAFF
TRBJ1-2 | . | . | TRBV4-1 | TGCGCCAGCAGCTACGAATTTACTGGAAGAAACTATGGCTACACCTTC | CASSYEFTGRNYGYTF
TRBJ2-1 | . | few | TRBV7-9 | TGTGCCAGCAGCTTAGGTGGGGGCGAGCAGTTCTTC | CASSLGGGEQFF
TRBJ1-5 | . | . | TRBV6-8 | TGTGCCAGCAGCGGCGGGGGGAAGCCCCAGCATTTT | CASSGGGKPQHF
TRBJ1-1 | . | few | TRBV5-1 | TGCGCCAGCAGCACCTCGGACCCTCCGGGGGACACTGAAGCTTTCTTT | CASSTSDPPGDTEAFF
TRBJ1-2 | . | . | TRBV5-8 | TGTGCCAGCAGCTTGTTCCAGTCAAGGGGCTATGGCTACACCTTC | CASSLFQSRGYGYTF
TRBJ2-1 | TRBD2 | . | TRBV4-2 | TGTGCCAGCAGCCAAGAAGTAGGTGAGGGACTAGCGGGACTCAAGGAGCAGTTCTTC | CASSQEVGEGLAGLKEQFF
TRBJ2-7 | . | . | TRBV28 | TGTGCCAGCAGCGCGCCAACAGGTTACGAGCAGTACTTC | CASSAPTGYEQYF
TRBJ2-3 | . | . | TRBV2 | TGTGCCAGCACATCGGGGGAGGTGTTGCCAGATACGCAGTATTTT | CASTSGEVLPDTQYF
TRBJ1-1 | . | . | TRBV5-5 | TGTGCCAGCAGCCCGAGCGGCAGCCCTAACACTGAAGCTTTCTTT | CASSPSGSPNTEAFF
TRBJ2-5 | TRBD2 | few | TRBV5-5 | TGTGCCAGCTTGTTTGGGACTAGCGGGTCAGAGACCCAGTACTTC | CASLFGTSGSETQYF
TRBJ2-7 | . | once | TRBV7-6 | TGTGCCAGCAGCTTAGGGGCGGTCTCCTACGAGCAGTACTTC | CASSLGAVSYEQYF
TRBJ2-3 | TRBD1 | medium-sized | TRBV12-5 | TGTGCTAGTGGAAACTTCGGGACAGGGAGGGCAGATACGCAGTATTTT | CASGNFGTGRADTQYF